This T cell receptor beta chain stems from a study of metastatic and nonmetastatic thyroid tumors (dated by TCRdb to 2020 to 2022). Background on the whole study: For patients with malignant and with benign thyroid disease, the researchers compared repertoires between peripheral blood samples and tumor or nodule tissue samples. General conclusions and limits of the study: TCR beta diversity was reported as significantly higher in malignant tumors than in benign nodules, in both blood and tumor samples.

V and J are truncated by 4 bases and 6 bases respectively, leaving an intervening sequence of 12 bases. For CDR1 and CDR2, the germline V gene lists SGHTA and FQGNSA. Taken from cysteine to phenylalanine, the CDR3 has 13 residues. The DNA shown is the 39-base CDR3, in frame from base 1. By sample share, this clone is medium-sized (0.01 to 0.1%). It has no known antigen specificity. Per-base qualities were not stored, and no clone one base away is much larger. None of the patients had been given any treatment before thyroid surgery. Patient clinical samples collected from the early 2010s to the late 2010s were retrospectively analysed using T-cell receptor beta sequencing. Libraries were built with PCR. The listed sequencing device is Illumina HiSeq 4000. High-throughput sequencing was used to profile the TCR beta-chain CDR3 region of every patient. Per the source publication's procedure: A classifier to discriminate distant-metastatic papillary thyroid cancer patients was built from CDR3 differences across clinicopathological groups. Repertoire diversity was assessed with the Shannon index, and tumor-blood repertoire similarity with the Morisita-Horn index. Through fastp at Q25 and MiXCR, TCRdb rebuilt clones from the public reads, retaining in-frame beta chains. The V and J calls and clone size come from TCRdb's table, not from the authors' own analysis. Across this sample there are 30,000 to 40,000 clones, with 20% to 25% seen only once. Clones ranked in the top ten supply about 3% of the sample.

Recombination linked TRBV7-2 to TRBJ1-2; TRBD1 might be the D gene, on 5 matching bases. Sequencing input: tumor tissue. The origin of this receptor is a male donor with papillary thyroid cancer or a benign thyroid nodule (not recorded which). Some clones in this sample may be carry-over from other donors' samples. The nucleotide sequence is given as TGTGCCAGCAGCTATCAGGGAGGGAATGGCTACACCTTC. Protein translation: CASSYQGGNGYTF.